This T cell receptor beta chain originates from a study of blood T cell repertoires in COVID-19. Looking at the study overall: Collection of acute and convalescent COVID-19 samples took place in the United States, Italy and Spain. The analysed material was cDNA or gDNA that came from T cells, B-cell-depleted T cells, or PBMCs.

The length of the CDR3 is 13 residues. The V and J ends lost 4 bases and 10 bases respectively, with 16 bases between them. The germline gives CDR1 SGHVS, CDR2 FQNEAQ. How the authors handled the data: Reference gene primer amplification gave nucleated cell count estimates. Data came from immunoSEQ multiplex PCR; TCRdb stores just in-frame clones and leaves some out. V and J calls and clone size are copied from that table; D and trimming were computed from the DNA. The sample consists of a few hundred thousand clones, approximately 80% of them appearing once. The sample was peripheral blood. The gene calls are TRBV7-8 and TRBJ1-1; a possible D gene is TRBD1 (6 bases). This TCR was recovered from a human donor in a cohort sampled during active COVID-19. CDR3 coding DNA: TGTGCCAGCAGCTCCAACAGGGAAGGGGCAGCTTTCTTT. Amino acid sequence: CASSSNREGAAFF. The full variable domain, rest sourced from reference TRBV7-8 and TRBJ1-1, is GAGVSQSPRYKVAKRGQDVALRCDPISGHVSLFWYQQALGQGPEFLTYFQNEAQLDKSGLPSDRFFAERPEGSVSTLKIQRTQQEDSAVYLCASSSNREGAAFFGQGTRLTVV.